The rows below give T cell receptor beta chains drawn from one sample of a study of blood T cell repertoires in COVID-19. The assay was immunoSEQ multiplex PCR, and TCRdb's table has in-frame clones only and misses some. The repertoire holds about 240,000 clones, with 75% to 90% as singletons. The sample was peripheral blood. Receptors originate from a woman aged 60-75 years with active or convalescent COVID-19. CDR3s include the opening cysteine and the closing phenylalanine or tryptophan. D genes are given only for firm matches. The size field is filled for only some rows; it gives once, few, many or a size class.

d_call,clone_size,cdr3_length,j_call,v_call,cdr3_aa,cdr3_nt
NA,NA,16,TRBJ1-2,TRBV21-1,CASREGWDPRAYGYTF,TGTGCCAGCAGGGAGGGTTGGGACCCCCGGGCATATGGCTACACCTTC
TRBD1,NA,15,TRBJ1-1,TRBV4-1,CASSPRDRESPEAFF,TGCGCCAGCAGCCCAAGGGACAGGGAGTCTCCTGAAGCTTTCTTT
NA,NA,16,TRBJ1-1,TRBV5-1,CASSSQPAGANTEAFF,TGCGCCAGCAGCTCCCAGCCAGCAGGGGCGAACACTGAAGCTTTCTTT
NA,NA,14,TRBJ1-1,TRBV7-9,CASSFRTEGTEAFF,TGTGCCAGCAGCTTTCGGACAGAGGGGACTGAAGCTTTCTTT
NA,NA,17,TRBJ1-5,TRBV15,CATSRVWPGDSNQPQHF,TGTGCCACCAGCAGAGTATGGCCGGGGGACAGCAATCAGCCCCAGCATTTT
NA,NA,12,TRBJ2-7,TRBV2,CALSPGGYEQYF,TGTGCCCTATCCCCCGGAGGATACGAGCAGTACTTC
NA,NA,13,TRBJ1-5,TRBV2,CACGPSNNQPQHF,TGTGCCTGCGGGCCTTCGAACAATCAGCCCCAGCATTTT
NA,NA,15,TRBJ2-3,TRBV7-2,CASSPEGRDTDTQYF,TGTGCCAGCAGCCCCGAGGGGCGGGACACAGATACGCAGTATTTT
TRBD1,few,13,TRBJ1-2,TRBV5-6,CASSSTGGLGYTF,TGTGCCAGCAGCTCTACAGGGGGCTTGGGCTACACCTTC
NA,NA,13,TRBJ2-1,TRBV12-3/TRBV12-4,CASSFRQSREQFF,TGTGCCAGCAGTTTCAGGCAATCCCGGGAGCAGTTCTTC
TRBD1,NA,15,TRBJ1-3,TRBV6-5,CASRNTGGTGNTIYF,TGTGCCAGCAGAAATACAGGGGGCACTGGAAACACCATATATTTT
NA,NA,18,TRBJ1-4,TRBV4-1,CASSLYAGPLRANEKLFF,TGCGCCAGCAGCCTATACGCAGGCCCTCTCAGGGCTAATGAAAAACTGTTTTTT
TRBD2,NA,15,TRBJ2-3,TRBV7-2,CASSLVRGGADTQYF,TGTGCCAGCAGCTTAGTGCGGGGGGGGGCAGATACGCAGTATTTT
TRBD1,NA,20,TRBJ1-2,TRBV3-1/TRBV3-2,CASSQGQVIGQGGFFYGYTF,TGTGCCAGCAGCCAAGGTCAAGTGATTGGACAGGGCGGGTTTTTCTATGGCTACACCTTC
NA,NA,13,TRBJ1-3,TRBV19,CASTGVSGNTIYF,TGTGCCAGTACGGGGGTGTCAGGAAACACCATATATTTT
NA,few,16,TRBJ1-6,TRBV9,CASSPRQSSYNSPLHF,TGTGCCAGCAGCCCCCGACAGAGCTCCTATAATTCACCCCTCCACTTT
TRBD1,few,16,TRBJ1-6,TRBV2,CASKAGMRGRNSPLHF,TGTGCCAGCAAAGCGGGTATGAGGGGGCGGAATTCACCCCTCCACTTT
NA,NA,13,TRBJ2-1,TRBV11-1,CASSLGMGDEQFF,TGTGCCAGCAGCTTAGGGATGGGCGATGAGCAGTTCTTC
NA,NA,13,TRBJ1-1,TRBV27,CASSRSGRDEAFF,TGTGCCAGCAGCCGATCCGGGCGGGATGAAGCTTTCTTT
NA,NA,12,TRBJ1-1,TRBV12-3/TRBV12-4,CASGLSGTEAFF,TGTGCCAGCGGCCTAAGCGGGACTGAAGCTTTCTTT
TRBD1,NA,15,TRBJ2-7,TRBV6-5,CASSSTGTGTYEQYF,TGTGCCAGCAGCTCCACCGGGACAGGCACCTACGAGCAGTACTTC
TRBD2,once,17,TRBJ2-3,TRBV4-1,CASSLGTSGLYTDTQYF,TGCGCCAGCAGCCTGGGGACTAGCGGCCTTTACACAGATACGCAGTATTTT
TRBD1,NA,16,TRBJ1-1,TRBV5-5,CASSLAGTGGEVEAFF,TGTGCCAGCAGCTTGGCGGGGACAGGGGGCGAGGTTGAAGCTTTCTTT
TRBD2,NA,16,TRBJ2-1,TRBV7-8,CASSLGVAGGLNEQFF,TGTGCCAGCAGCTTAGGCGTAGCGGGGGGGCTCAATGAGCAGTTCTTC
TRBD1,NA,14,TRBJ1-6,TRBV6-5,CASNRGNYNSPLHF,TGTGCCAGCAACAGGGGAAACTATAATTCACCCCTCCACTTT
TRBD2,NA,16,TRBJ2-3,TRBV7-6,CASSLEGGSPTDTQYF,TGTGCCAGCAGCTTAGAGGGAGGGAGCCCCACAGATACGCAGTATTTT
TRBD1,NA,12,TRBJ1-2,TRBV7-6,CASSRDREVYTF,TGTGCCAGCAGCCGGGACAGGGAAGTCTACACCTTC
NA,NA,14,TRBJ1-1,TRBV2,CASSAGLRNTEAFF,TGTGCCAGCAGTGCCGGGTTGCGGAACACTGAAGCTTTCTTT
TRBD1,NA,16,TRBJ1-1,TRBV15,CATSRDRDRRNTEAFF,TGTGCCACCAGCAGAGATCGGGACAGACGGAACACTGAAGCTTTCTTT
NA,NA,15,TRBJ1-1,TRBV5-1,CASTKSPGPGTEAFF,TGCGCCAGCACCAAAAGCCCAGGGCCCGGCACTGAAGCTTTCTTT
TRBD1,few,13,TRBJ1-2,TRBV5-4,CASSGTGPDGYTF,TGTGCCAGCAGCGGGACAGGGCCTGATGGCTACACCTTC
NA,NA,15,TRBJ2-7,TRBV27,CASSSQARSHYEQYF,TGTGCCAGCAGTTCCCAAGCCAGGTCCCACTACGAGCAGTACTTC
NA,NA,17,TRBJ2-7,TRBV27,CASTFRGWGRGVSEQYF,TGTGCCAGCACGTTCCGAGGCTGGGGCAGGGGGGTCAGTGAGCAGTACTTC
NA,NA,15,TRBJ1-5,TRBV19,CASSMADRLNQPQHF,TGTGCCAGTAGTATGGCTGACAGACTCAATCAGCCCCAGCATTTT
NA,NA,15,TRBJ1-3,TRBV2,CASSQEGGFGNTIYF,TGTGCCAGCAGTCAAGAGGGGGGGTTCGGAAACACCATATATTTT
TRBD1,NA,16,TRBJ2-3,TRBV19,CASSNSRDRGTDTQYF,TGTGCCAGTAGTAACTCCCGGGACAGGGGCACAGATACGCAGTATTTT
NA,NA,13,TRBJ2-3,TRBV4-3,CASSQDSTDTQYF,TGCGCCAGCAGCCAAGATTCGACAGATACGCAGTATTTT
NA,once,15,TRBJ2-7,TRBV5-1,CASSLESGEYYEQYF,TGCGCCAGCAGCTTGGAATCGGGGGAGTATTACGAGCAGTACTTC
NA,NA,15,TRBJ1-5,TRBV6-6,CASTELRNRDQPQHF,TGTGCCAGCACCGAATTGCGAAACAGGGATCAGCCCCAGCATTTT
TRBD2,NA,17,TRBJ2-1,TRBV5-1,CASRGLWERGGRNEQFF,TGCGCCAGCAGGGGCCTCTGGGAGCGGGGGGGCCGGAATGAGCAGTTCTTC
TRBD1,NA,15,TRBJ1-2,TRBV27,CASSRSDRERYSYTF,TGTGCCAGCAGTCGCTCGGACAGGGAAAGGTATAGCTACACCTTC
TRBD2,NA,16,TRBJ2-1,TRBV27,CASSLFPSGGASEQFF,TGTGCCAGCAGTTTATTTCCCAGCGGGGGGGCAAGTGAGCAGTTCTTC
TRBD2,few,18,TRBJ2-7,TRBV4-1,CASSQLGLAGGAPYEQYF,TGCGCCAGCAGCCAGCTGGGACTAGCGGGGGGGGCCCCCTACGAGCAGTACTTC
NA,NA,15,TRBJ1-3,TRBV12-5,CASGSQGLAGNTIYF,TGTGCTAGTGGTTCTCAGGGGCTTGCGGGAAACACCATATATTTT
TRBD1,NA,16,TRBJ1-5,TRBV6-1,CASSEEVAGGDQPQHF,TGTGCCAGCAGTGAGGAAGTTGCAGGGGGCGATCAGCCCCAGCATTTT
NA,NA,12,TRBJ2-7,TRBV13,CASSSGHHEQYF,TGTGCCAGCAGCTCCGGACATCACGAGCAGTACTTC
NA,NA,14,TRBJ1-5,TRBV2,CASKAQGSGQPQHF,TGTGCCAGCAAAGCTCAGGGGAGCGGTCAGCCCCAGCATTTT
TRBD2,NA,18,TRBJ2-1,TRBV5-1,CASSLGSGGFSSYNEQFF,TGCGCCAGCAGCTTGGGTAGCGGGGGGTTCAGCTCCTACAATGAGCAGTTCTTC
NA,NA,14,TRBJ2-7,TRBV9,CASSVDGGSDEQYF,TGTGCCAGCAGCGTAGATGGGGGGAGCGACGAGCAGTACTTC
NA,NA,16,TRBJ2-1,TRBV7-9,CASSLEQAGSYNEQFF,TGTGCCAGCAGCTTAGAACAGGCCGGCTCCTACAATGAGCAGTTCTTC
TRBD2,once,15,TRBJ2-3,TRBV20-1,CSASLRGGDTDTQYF,TGCAGTGCTAGTCTTCGCGGGGGTGACACAGATACGCAGTATTTT
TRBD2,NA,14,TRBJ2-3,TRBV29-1,CSSALAGKADTQYF,TGCAGCTCCGCCCTAGCGGGGAAGGCAGATACGCAGTATTTT
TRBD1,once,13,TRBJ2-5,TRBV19,CASSLGQLGTQYF,TGTGCCAGTAGTTTGGGACAGCTCGGGACCCAGTACTTC
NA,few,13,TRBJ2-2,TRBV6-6,CASRGTSTGELFF,TGTGCCAGCAGAGGGACAAGCACCGGGGAGCTGTTTTTT
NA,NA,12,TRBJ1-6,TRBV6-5,CASSYANSPLHF,TGTGCCAGCAGTTACGCGAATTCACCCCTCCACTTT
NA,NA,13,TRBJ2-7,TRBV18,CASREGLLDEQYF,TGTGCCAGCCGGGAAGGTCTCCTGGACGAGCAGTACTTC
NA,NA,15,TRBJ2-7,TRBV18,CASSPTWGETYEQYF,TGTGCCAGCTCACCGACCTGGGGGGAAACCTACGAGCAGTACTTC
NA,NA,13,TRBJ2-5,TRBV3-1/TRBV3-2,CASSRVAGETQYF,TGTGCCAGCAGCCGCGTCGCAGGGGAGACCCAGTACTTC
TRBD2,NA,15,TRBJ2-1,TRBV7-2,CASSLRAGGNNEQFF,TGTGCCAGCAGCTTAAGGGCGGGGGGAAACAATGAGCAGTTCTTC
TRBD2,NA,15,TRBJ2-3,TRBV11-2,CASSSRLAGSHTQYF,TGTGCCAGCAGTTCCAGACTAGCGGGGTCACATACGCAGTATTTT